The source of this T cell receptor beta chain is a study of blood T cell repertoires in COVID-19. Turning to the study itself: The cDNA or gDNA used as material had been derived from T cells, B-cell-depleted T cells, or PBMCs.

Seattle patients were enrolled during active infection and followed longitudinally. J gave up 6 bases and V 2 bases, and 14 bases lay outside the gene matches. This CDR3 is 18 amino acids long. Germline V gene data show CDR1 as LGHNA and CDR2 as YNFKEQ. Sequencing used immunoSEQ multiplex PCR; TCRdb keeps in-frame clones, though not all of them. The repertoire holds around 340,000 clones, with 86% as singletons. Input material: peripheral blood. The chain is built from TRBV4-2 and TRBJ2-2; 8 bases are shared with TRBD2. The receptor was isolated from a woman in her sixties with COVID-19, enrolled during active disease. DNA for the CDR3: TGTGCCAGCAGCCAATTCGGGAGGGGACCTCGGATTGCCGGGGAGCTGTTTTTT. Amino acid sequence: CASSQFGRGPRIAGELFF.